This T cell receptor (beta chain) comes out of a study of regulatory T cells in long-lasting Graves disease. Building the TCR beta libraries relied on iRepertoire HTBI primers, and CDR3 regions underwent Arm-PCR. TCRdb re-called the multiplex PCR reads through MiXCR, storing one row per CDR3 protein. The table lists fewer than 550,000 distinct CDR3 sequences, around 15% of them singletons. The time point here: newly diagnosed GD, antithyroid drugs for less than 3 months. Preparation of the TCR library used RNA extracted from PBMCs. Germline assignment: CDR1 ENHRY and CDR2 SYGVKD. The trim removed 3 bases at V and 7 bases at J, leaving 8 bases unmatched. This CDR3 has 16 amino acids. This clonotype was observed many times. These data also formed part of another study, on T cells in Graves' hyperthyroidism and ophthalmopathy.

The gene calls are TRBV10-3 and TRBJ2-1; TRBD2 agrees at 11 bases. The source was peripheral blood mononuclear cells (PBMCs), collected at new diagnosis, from a patient treated with antithyroid drugs. This TCR was sampled from a woman aged 18-29 years with Graves disease. CDR3 coding DNA: TGTGCCATCAGTGAAACTAGCGGGAGACAGAAAAATGAGCAGTTCTTC. Residues: CAISETSGRQKNEQFF.